A selection of T cell receptor beta chains follows, all from one sample in a study of identical twins. TCRdb recomputed calls from the 5' RACE reads with MiXCR, one row per CDR3 protein. Of 520,000 or so distinct CDR3 sequences in the sample, roughly a fifth were seen once. These data were likewise used in another study, on T cells expressing NK-cell markers.

Specimen: CD4+ T cells sorted from blood. Receptor source: a woman under 30 in good health. The CDR3 runs from the conserved cysteine through the conserved F or W. A D gene is named only where the DNA matches it firmly. Clone size, where shown, is once, few, many, or a class for clones that have expanded.

.	TRBV7-3	TRBJ2-7	few	CASSFLGGNYEQYF	TGTGCCAGCAGCTTCCTCGGCGGAAACTACGAGCAGTACTTC
.	TRBV6-2/TRBV6-3	TRBJ1-3	few	CASRRRFLPSSGNTIYF	TGTGCCAGCAGACGACGCTTCCTGCCTTCCTCTGGAAACACCATATATTTT
TRBD1	TRBV12-3/TRBV12-4	TRBJ1-3	few	CASRIQGAGNTIYF	TGTGCCAGCAGGATACAGGGGGCTGGAAACACCATATATTTT
TRBD2	TRBV4-1	TRBJ2-1	few	CASSHPTGRAKGNEQFF	TGCGCCAGCAGCCATCCGACCGGGAGGGCCAAAGGGAATGAGCAGTTCTTC
.	TRBV10-3	TRBJ1-2	few	CAISATDRSYGYTF	TGTGCCATCAGTGCCACCGACAGGTCCTATGGCTACACCTTC
.	TRBV10-1	TRBJ2-7	few	CASRQGPTYEQYF	TGCGCCAGCAGGCAGGGGCCCACCTACGAGCAGTACTTC
TRBD2	TRBV6-1	TRBJ2-2	.	CASAASGLNTGELFF	TGTGCCAGCGCGGCTAGCGGGTTGAACACCGGGGAGCTGTTTTTT
.	TRBV20-1	TRBJ2-3	few	CSARAAKVGTDTQYF	TGCAGTGCTAGAGCGGCAAAGGTCGGCACAGATACGCAGTATTTT
TRBD2	TRBV3-1	TRBJ2-1	once	CASSRSAGTSANNEQFF	TGTGCCAGCAGCCGTTCAGCCGGGACTAGCGCGAACAATGAGCAGTTCTTC
.	TRBV4-1	TRBJ2-7	.	CASSQTMGTDTYEQYF	TGCGCCAGCAGCCAAACCATGGGGACGGACACCTACGAGCAGTACTTC
TRBD1	TRBV15	TRBJ2-5	.	CATSTGQAYQETQYF	TGTGCCACCAGCACAGGACAGGCGTACCAAGAGACCCAGTACTTC
.	TRBV29-1	TRBJ2-1	.	CSVRERAQNNEQFF	TGCAGCGTTCGTGAGAGGGCCCAAAACAATGAGCAGTTCTTC
TRBD2	TRBV10-2	TRBJ2-7	few	CASSDPSGRAPSYEQYF	TGCGCCAGCAGTGACCCTAGCGGGAGGGCCCCTTCCTACGAGCAGTACTTC
TRBD2	TRBV11-2	TRBJ2-7	.	CASIGLAGYEQYF	TGTGCCAGTATTGGACTAGCGGGCTACGAGCAGTACTTC
.	TRBV7-2	TRBJ2-6	few	CASSPPQANVLTF	TGTGCCAGCAGCCCCCCCCAAGCAAACGTCCTGACTTTC
.	TRBV27	TRBJ1-1	.	CASSSTWGRMNTEAFF	TGTGCCAGCAGTTCCACCTGGGGGCGAATGAACACTGAAGCTTTCTTT
TRBD1	TRBV19	TRBJ2-1	.	CASRDRAVNEQFF	TGTGCCAGTAGGGACAGGGCGGTCAATGAGCAGTTCTTC
.	TRBV20-1	TRBJ2-5	few	CSAGGEERRGQYF	TGCAGTGCCGGCGGCGAGGAGCGGAGGGGCCAGTACTTC
.	TRBV10-3	TRBJ2-7	.	CAISERMASYEQYF	TGTGCCATCAGTGAACGCATGGCCTCCTACGAGCAGTACTTC
.	TRBV6-2/TRBV6-3	TRBJ1-1	.	CASRRGAMNTEAFF	TGTGCCAGCAGGCGGGGGGCCATGAACACTGAAGCTTTCTTT
.	TRBV6-5	TRBJ1-6	few	CASSYSGHSRSPLHF	TGTGCCAGCAGTTACTCAGGGCACTCACGATCACCCCTCCACTTT
.	TRBV5-1	TRBJ2-1	few	CASSFGWASRVSYNEQFF	TGCGCCAGCAGCTTTGGTTGGGCTAGCCGAGTTTCCTACAATGAGCAGTTCTTC
.	TRBV20-1	TRBJ2-4	few	CSASLGEGIQYF	TGCAGTGCTAGCCTGGGAGAAGGCATTCAGTACTTC
TRBD1	TRBV12-3/TRBV12-4	TRBJ2-4	.	CASSMYRGTKNIQYF	TGTGCCAGCAGTATGTACAGGGGGACCAAAAACATTCAGTACTTC
.	TRBV7-2	TRBJ2-1	few	CASSRSGQIYNEQFF	TGTGCCAGCAGCCGCAGTGGGCAGATCTACAATGAGCAGTTCTTC
TRBD1	TRBV20-1	TRBJ2-5	few	CRKGQAQTQTQYF	TGCAGGAAGGGACAGGCCCAGACCCAGACCCAGTACTTC
TRBD1	TRBV20-1	TRBJ2-7	.	CSARVTGGYEQYF	TGCAGTGCTAGAGTAACAGGGGGGTACGAGCAGTACTTC
TRBD1	TRBV11-3	TRBJ2-7	.	CASSHGQVEQYF	TGTGCCAGCAGCCACGGACAGGTCGAGCAGTACTTC
TRBD2	TRBV20-1	TRBJ2-5	many	CSATNPLAGEQETQYF	TGCAGTGCTACGAACCCTCTAGCGGGAGAACAAGAGACCCAGTACTTC
.	TRBV20-1	TRBJ2-6	many	CSARAGANVLTF	TGCAGTGCTAGAGCCGGGGCCAACGTCCTGACTTTC
.	TRBV3-1	TRBJ1-1	.	CASSHGGNVGTEAFF	TGTGCCAGCAGCCATGGGGGAAACGTCGGCACTGAAGCTTTCTTT
.	TRBV7-2	TRBJ1-5	.	CASRQGPNQPQHF	TGTGCCAGCAGACAGGGCCCTAATCAGCCCCAGCATTTT
.	TRBV20-1	TRBJ2-1	.	CSGGGYNEQFF	TGCAGTGGGGGAGGATACAATGAGCAGTTCTTC
.	TRBV28	TRBJ2-1	.	CASTPRDNNEQFF	TGTGCCAGCACCCCCCGGGACAACAATGAGCAGTTCTTC
.	TRBV7-9	TRBJ2-7	.	CASSRIADEQYF	TGTGCCAGCAGCCGTATAGCGGACGAGCAGTACTTC
.	TRBV2	TRBJ1-4	few	CASTLDRSYEKLFF	TGTGCCAGCACCTTAGACAGAAGCTACGAAAAACTGTTTTTT
TRBD1	TRBV12-3/TRBV12-4	TRBJ1-1	many	CASRRDRGNTEAFF	TGTGCCAGCAGAAGGGACAGGGGGAACACTGAAGCTTTCTTT
.	TRBV29-1	TRBJ2-4	few	CSVYLPTNKNIQYF	TGCAGCGTTTATCTACCTACAAACAAAAACATTCAGTACTTC
TRBD2	TRBV11-2	TRBJ2-1	few	CASSLGISGRAHFSYNEQFF	TGTGCCAGCAGCTTAGGGATCAGCGGGAGAGCCCACTTCTCCTACAATGAGCAGTTCTTC
TRBD2	TRBV11-3	TRBJ2-3	few	CASSQLSGSIPDTQYF	TGTGCCAGCAGTCAACTTAGCGGGAGTATACCAGATACGCAGTATTTT
.	TRBV7-9	TRBJ2-1	few	CASSLISKGQFF	TGTGCCAGCAGCTTGATCTCCAAGGGGCAGTTCTTC
.	TRBV9	TRBJ2-5	few	CASSPGGVGETQYF	TGTGCCAGCAGCCCAGGAGGAGTAGGCGAGACCCAGTACTTC
.	TRBV6-2/TRBV6-3	TRBJ1-5	.	CASSYGSGDGQPQHF	TGTGCCAGCAGTTACGGATCTGGGGACGGTCAGCCCCAGCATTTT
.	TRBV18	TRBJ2-1	.	CASSSDLGNEQFF	TGTGCCAGCTCATCTGACTTGGGCAATGAGCAGTTCTTC
TRBD1	TRBV20-1	TRBJ2-4	few	CSARSQGARGKNIQYF	TGCAGTGCTCGCTCACAGGGGGCGCGTGGCAAAAACATTCAGTACTTC
.	TRBV20-1	TRBJ1-5	many	CSARFRGGNQPQHF	TGCAGTGCTAGATTCAGGGGTGGCAATCAGCCCCAGCATTTT
.	TRBV5-6	TRBJ2-5	few	CASKGTTHQETQYF	TGTGCCAGCAAGGGGACGACCCACCAAGAGACCCAGTACTTC
TRBD1	TRBV7-9	TRBJ1-1	.	CASSRDRASHMNTEAFF	TGTGCCAGCAGTCGAGACAGGGCAAGTCACATGAACACTGAAGCTTTCTTT
TRBD2	TRBV7-6	TRBJ2-3	.	CASSPRQAGGPDTQYF	TGTGCCAGCAGCCCAAGACAGGCGGGAGGGCCGGATACGCAGTATTTT
.	TRBV15	TRBJ1-1	.	CATSRDLREAFF	TGTGCCACCAGCAGAGATTTGCGTGAAGCTTTCTTT
.	TRBV27	TRBJ1-3	few	CASGREGNTIYF	TGTGCCAGCGGCCGGGAGGGAAACACCATATATTTT
TRBD1	TRBV20-1	TRBJ2-7	.	CSARSAAGQGVREQYF	TGCAGTGCTAGATCCGCCGCCGGACAGGGGGTAAGGGAGCAGTACTTC